A selection of T cell receptor beta chains follows, all from one sample in a study of immune evolution from preneoplasia to lung adenocarcinoma. Some clones are missing from TCRdb's copy, which holds only in-frame ones; the method was immunoSEQ multiplex PCR. The table has some 37,000 clones, about 73% seen once. The sample consisted of FFPE invasive lung adenocarcinoma tissue. These receptors all stem from a person in their sixties or seventies with lung adenocarcinoma. CDR3s include the opening cysteine and the closing phenylalanine or tryptophan. Fields, in order: D gene, V gene, J gene, clone size, CDR3 DNA, CDR3 protein. The D gene is left open where the match is weak. Clone sizes are given selectively: once, few, many, or a class where the clone is expanded.

D: TRBD2; V: TRBV7-9; J: TRBJ2-7; size: -; DNA: TGTGCCAGCAGCTGGGGACTAGAGGGGGAGCAGTACTTC; CDR3: CASSWGLEGEQYF
D: -; V: TRBV29-1; J: TRBJ1-2; size: few; DNA: TGCAGCGTTGAAGCGGATGAGGGGGTGTATGGCTACACCTTC; CDR3: CSVEADEGVYGYTF
D: -; V: TRBV6-5; J: TRBJ2-3; size: -; DNA: TGTGCCATCTCCAAGGGAGATACGCAGTATTTT; CDR3: CAISKGDTQYF
D: TRBD2; V: TRBV13; J: TRBJ2-1; size: -; DNA: TGTGCCAGCAGCTCTGGGACTAGCAGGCGGTTCTTC; CDR3: CASSSGTSRRFF
D: -; V: TRBV18; J: TRBJ1-1; size: -; DNA: TGTGCCAGCTCACCTTATAACACTGAAGCTTTCTTT; CDR3: CASSPYNTEAFF
D: TRBD2; V: TRBV6-6; J: TRBJ2-2; size: -; DNA: TGTGCCAGCAATCTGGGCGGGAGTTCAAACACCGGGGAGCTGTTTTTT; CDR3: CASNLGGSSNTGELFF
D: TRBD2; V: TRBV29-1; J: TRBJ2-3; size: -; DNA: TGCAGCGTTGAAGATTGGGACACCCTAGCGGGAGTGCCAGATACGCAGTATTTT; CDR3: CSVEDWDTLAGVPDTQYF
D: -; V: TRBV6-6; J: TRBJ2-2; size: few; DNA: TGTGCCAGCAGTTACTCTGGAAATCTAGCCCACGGGGAGCTGTTTTTT; CDR3: CASSYSGNLAHGELFF
D: TRBD1; V: TRBV27; J: TRBJ2-6; size: -; DNA: TGTGCCAGCAGTTTCCGTCCGGGACAGGGACTGTCTGGGGCCAACGTCCTGACTTTC; CDR3: CASSFRPGQGLSGANVLTF
D: TRBD2; V: TRBV5-1; J: TRBJ2-1; size: -; DNA: TGCGCCAGCAGCGGGACTAGCGGGAGCCATGAGCAGTTCTTC; CDR3: CASSGTSGSHEQFF
D: -; V: TRBV7-2; J: TRBJ2-2; size: -; DNA: TGTGCCAGCAGCTTAGGGCCTTCGGGCACCGGGGAGCTGTTTTTT; CDR3: CASSLGPSGTGELFF
D: TRBD1; V: TRBV30; J: TRBJ2-6; size: -; DNA: TGTGCCTGGGGGACAGGGGGCATTTCTGGGGCCAACGTCCTGACTTTC; CDR3: CAWGTGGISGANVLTF
D: TRBD1; V: TRBV7-9; J: TRBJ1-2; size: -; DNA: TGTGCCAGCAGCTTAGCCGGCGACAGGGCTGGCTACACCTTC; CDR3: CASSLAGDRAGYTF
D: TRBD2; V: TRBV2; J: TRBJ2-7; size: -; DNA: TGTGCCAGTAGAGGACTAGCGGGAGTCGGGAACGAGCAGTACTTC; CDR3: CASRGLAGVGNEQYF
D: -; V: TRBV11-3; J: TRBJ1-5; size: -; DNA: TGTGCCAGCAGCTTACCAGGGGTGATTCAGCCCCAGCATTTT; CDR3: CASSLPGVIQPQHF
D: TRBD1; V: TRBV18; J: TRBJ1-5; size: -; DNA: TGTGCCAGCTCTACCGGGACAGGGCCCAATCAGCCCCAGCATTTT; CDR3: CASSTGTGPNQPQHF
D: -; V: TRBV5-4; J: TRBJ2-5; size: -; DNA: TGTGCCAGCAGCGCGGACATCCAAGAGACCCAGTACTTC; CDR3: CASSADIQETQYF
D: TRBD1; V: TRBV27; J: TRBJ1-1; size: -; DNA: TGTGCCAGCGGCAGCAGGGGGCGGGGGAACACTGAAGCTTTCTTT; CDR3: CASGSRGRGNTEAFF
D: -; V: TRBV11-2; J: TRBJ2-7; size: -; DNA: TGTGCCAGCAGCTTAGTTGGGAATAGCGCCAACTACGAGCAGTACTTC; CDR3: CASSLVGNSANYEQYF
D: TRBD2; V: TRBV6-5; J: TRBJ2-7; size: -; DNA: TGTGCCAGCAGTTCACTAGCGGGAGGAGGCTACGAGCAGTACTTC; CDR3: CASSSLAGGGYEQYF
D: -; V: TRBV18; J: TRBJ2-2; size: -; DNA: TGTGCCAGCTCACCACTAGCTTCCGGGGAGCTGTTTTTT; CDR3: CASSPLASGELFF
D: -; V: TRBV18; J: TRBJ2-1; size: -; DNA: TGTGCCAGCTCACCGACAGGTTCCTACAATGAGCAGTTCTTC; CDR3: CASSPTGSYNEQFF
D: TRBD1; V: TRBV5-1; J: TRBJ2-4; size: -; DNA: TGCGCCAGCAGCTCGGACAGGTCCAAAAACATTCAGTACTTC; CDR3: CASSSDRSKNIQYF
D: -; V: TRBV30; J: TRBJ2-3; size: -; DNA: TGTGCCTGGAGTTTGGGAGGCACAGATACGCAGTATTTT; CDR3: CAWSLGGTDTQYF
D: TRBD2; V: TRBV20-1; J: TRBJ2-7; size: once; DNA: TGCAGTGCCCTAAGCGGGGGGGGGCAGTACTTC; CDR3: CSALSGGGQYF
D: -; V: TRBV6-5; J: TRBJ1-1; size: -; DNA: TGTGCCAGCAGCCCCGACAGATTAGGTGAAGCTTTCTTT; CDR3: CASSPDRLGEAFF
D: TRBD1; V: TRBV28; J: TRBJ2-2; size: -; DNA: TGTGCCAGCAGTTTCCTCACAGGGGCGAACACCGGGGAGCTGTTTTTT; CDR3: CASSFLTGANTGELFF
D: -; V: TRBV6-6; J: TRBJ1-5; size: -; DNA: TGTGCCAGCAGTTACTCAGAGTTGGGCAATCAGCCCCAGCATTTT; CDR3: CASSYSELGNQPQHF
D: -; V: TRBV7-9; J: TRBJ2-5; size: -; DNA: TGTGCCAGCAGCTTGACGTGGGGCGATTACACCCAAGAGACCCAGTACTTC; CDR3: CASSLTWGDYTQETQYF
D: -; V: TRBV5-6; J: TRBJ1-3; size: -; DNA: TGTGCCAGCAGCCAAGGTGGGGGATTCCCTGGAAACACCATATATTTT; CDR3: CASSQGGGFPGNTIYF
D: TRBD2; V: TRBV30; J: TRBJ2-1; size: -; DNA: TGTGCCTGGAGTGTAGTTCGGGGGGGTGAGCAGTTCTTC; CDR3: CAWSVVRGGEQFF
D: -; V: TRBV2; J: TRBJ2-3; size: -; DNA: TGTGCCAGCGGGGGTGCAGAGGGGATTACCAGCACAGATACGCAGTATTTT; CDR3: CASGGAEGITSTDTQYF
D: -; V: TRBV12-5; J: TRBJ2-3; size: -; DNA: TGTGCTAATGGTCCACGGACAGGCACAGATACGCAGTATTTT; CDR3: CANGPRTGTDTQYF
D: -; V: TRBV27; J: TRBJ2-7; size: -; DNA: TGTGCCAGACCAGTTGGACTATTCACCTACGAGCAGTACTTC; CDR3: CARPVGLFTYEQYF
D: TRBD2; V: TRBV18; J: TRBJ2-1; size: -; DNA: TGTGCCAGCTCAAGCGGGGAATCCCCCTTATACAATGAGCAGTTCTTC; CDR3: CASSSGESPLYNEQFF
D: -; V: TRBV18; J: TRBJ1-3; size: -; DNA: TGTGCCAGCTCCCTGTCTAAGGCAGCGAACCTACCTGGAAACACCATATATTTT; CDR3: CASSLSKAANLPGNTIYF
D: -; V: TRBV5-1; J: TRBJ1-1; size: -; DNA: TGCGCCAGCAGCTGGGGGGTTTATCACGGCATGAACACTGAAGCTTTCTTT; CDR3: CASSWGVYHGMNTEAFF
D: -; V: TRBV4-2; J: TRBJ1-1; size: -; DNA: TGTGCCAGCAGCCAACGAGGCGGTGGTCCGAACACTGAAGCTTTCTTT; CDR3: CASSQRGGGPNTEAFF
D: TRBD2; V: TRBV18; J: TRBJ2-5; size: once; DNA: TGTGCCAGCTCACTCCGGACTAGCGGGAGATGGGGACGGCAAGAGACCCAGTACTTC; CDR3: CASSLRTSGRWGRQETQYF
D: TRBD1; V: TRBV7-9; J: TRBJ2-2; size: -; DNA: TGTGCCAGCAGCTTGGGACCACAGGGGGCTGCTGGGGAGCTGTTTTTT; CDR3: CASSLGPQGAAGELFF
D: -; V: TRBV19; J: TRBJ1-1; size: medium-sized; DNA: TGTGCCAGTAGTACCCGGAGAATGGACACTGAAGCTTTCTTT; CDR3: CASSTRRMDTEAFF
D: -; V: TRBV5-1; J: TRBJ1-1; size: -; DNA: TGCGCCAGCAGCCCGGGGAGGGGACTAAACACTGAAGCTTTCTTT; CDR3: CASSPGRGLNTEAFF
D: -; V: TRBV11-2; J: TRBJ1-2; size: -; DNA: TGTGCCAGCAGCTTAGGAGTGGACATCCTGGGCGGCTACACCTTC; CDR3: CASSLGVDILGGYTF
D: TRBD2; V: TRBV19; J: TRBJ2-5; size: -; DNA: TGTGCCAGTAGCGGTAGCGGGAGGGTGAAAGAGACCCAGTACTTC; CDR3: CASSGSGRVKETQYF
D: -; V: TRBV9; J: TRBJ2-1; size: -; DNA: TGTGCCAGCAGCGCTACCGGGACCACCTACAATGAGCAGTTCTTC; CDR3: CASSATGTTYNEQFF
D: -; V: TRBV4-1; J: TRBJ2-7; size: once; DNA: TGCGCCAGCAGCCGGATTATCGGGGCTTCCTACGAGCAGTACTTC; CDR3: CASSRIIGASYEQYF
D: -; V: TRBV19; J: TRBJ1-2; size: -; DNA: TGTGCCAGTAGTTTACGGACGAATCTAGGCTATGGCTACACCTTC; CDR3: CASSLRTNLGYGYTF
D: TRBD2; V: TRBV4-2; J: TRBJ2-3; size: -; DNA: TGTGCCAGCAGCCAAGATCTTGTTACTAGCGGGAGTCCTGATACGCAGTATTTT; CDR3: CASSQDLVTSGSPDTQYF
D: -; V: TRBV7-6; J: TRBJ2-7; size: -; DNA: TGTGCCAGCAGCTTAGGGGTAGGGGTGACCTACGAGCAGTACTTC; CDR3: CASSLGVGVTYEQYF
D: TRBD1; V: TRBV5-1; J: TRBJ2-2; size: -; DNA: TGCGCCAGCAGCGTGGACAGGGTGGGTTCCGGGGAGCTGTTTTTT; CDR3: CASSVDRVGSGELFF
D: TRBD1; V: TRBV28; J: TRBJ1-2; size: -; DNA: TGTGCCAGCAGTTTAGTAGACTCGGGACAGACCGTCTATGGCTACACCTTC; CDR3: CASSLVDSGQTVYGYTF